The TCR beta chain under discussion was sequenced for a study of early T cells in non-severe SARS-CoV-2 infection (dated by TCRdb to the early 2020s). The study in broad terms: Bulk RNA from unsorted whole blood was used for TCR sequencing, so alpha and beta chains could not be paired.

What the work shows at the level of the full study, not this receptor alone: Matching against VDJdb was skewed toward anti-spike CD8 responses, likely underestimated virus-specific expansions, and missed private and CD4 specificities.

This was a case-control study nested in a cohort of healthcare workers in London, UK, who had nasopharyngeal swab PCR tests and blood samples taken every week. Healthcare workers were enrolled in the week of the UK lockdown, from 23 to 31 March 2020, and were followed every week for up to roughly 16 weeks. This clonotype was seen ten or more times. Its binding antigen is unknown. Base qualities are not provided; no much larger clone lies one nucleotide away. Receptors were amplified or captured by 5' RACE. Data came from a NextSeq 500. Unique molecular identifiers were attached to individual cDNA molecules in the TCR library protocol so that sequencing error and PCR bias could be corrected. Sequencing covered both TCR alpha and beta chains, and within each sample the abundances of alpha and beta sequences were tightly co-correlated. The paper's data handling went like this. Decombinator V4 was used to perform V gene, J gene and CDR3 annotation of TCR sequences. TCRs were defined as expanded if a significant change between any two time points was detected under a Poisson model with p below 0.0001. TCR abundances were normalised to the total number of TCRs sequenced per sample and expressed as counts per million. TRAV1-2 paired with TRAJ12, TRAJ20 or TRAJ33 defined MAIT TCRs, while TRAV10 paired with TRAJ18 defined iNKT TCRs. VDJdb, accessed on 1 November 2021, was searched for TCRs annotated for CMV, EBV and SARS-CoV-2, and TCRs annotated for more than one antigen were excluded. TCRdb trimmed the raw reads at Q25, called clones with MiXCR and kept productive beta chains. Rows matching on CDR3 protein sequence are summarized as one entry with the most common DNA and genes. These V and J calls rely on TCRdb rather than the paper's analysis. The sample data list 40,000 or so distinct CDR3 sequences, and 5.4% of these were observed just once. Of the sample, over 6% is held by the ten largest clones.

V is shortened by 7 bases, J by 3 bases, and the region joining them spans 19 bases. From its cysteine to its valine, the CDR3 spans 15 amino acids. The read is trimmed to its CDR3 DNA, 45 bases read in frame from base 1. Here the sequenced sample was whole blood, taken at baseline. The sequence came from an adult who was a healthcare worker with PCR-confirmed SARS-CoV-2 infection or an uninfected control (not recorded which). In this chain, TRBV12-3 or TRBV12-4 is recombined with TRBJ2-7; TRBD2 is perhaps the D gene, given 5 matching bases. The CDR3 amino acid sequence is: CASILDEGLGYEQYV. The DNA sequence reads TGTGCCAGCATTCTCGACGAGGGTTTGGGCTACGAGCAGTACGTC.